Listed below are T cell receptor beta chains from one sample, sequenced in a study of cytomegalovirus exposure and HLA in healthy donors. The repertoire was sequenced with immunoSEQ multiplex PCR; TCRdb's copy has only in-frame clones and lacks some. The data show fewer than 200,000 clones, roughly 87% seen once. Material for sequencing was PBMCs. These receptors were obtained from a boy aged 2 to 10 in good health and CMV-seronegative. Each CDR3 is given with its conserved first and last residue. Fields, in order: clone size, D gene, V gene, J gene, CDR3 DNA, CDR3 protein. D genes are given only for firm matches. Not all rows give a size; the values are once, few, many and, for expanded clones, a class.

>-|TRBD1|TRBV5-6|TRBJ2-7
TGTGCCAGCAGCCCCGGGACAGGCTCCCCCTACGAGCAGTACTTC
CASSPGTGSPYEQYF
>once|TRBD2|TRBV15|TRBJ2-3
TGTGCCACCAGCAAGTGGCCGGGAGGCGGACAACCTAGCACAGATACGCAGTATTTT
CATSKWPGGGQPSTDTQYF
>-|TRBD1|TRBV29-1|TRBJ2-7
TGCAGCGCGGGACAGGGGTACGAGCAGTACTTC
CSAGQGYEQYF
>once|-|TRBV27|TRBJ2-7
TGTGCCAGCAGTTTCATTGGGCAAGCCGTTTACGAGCAGTACTTC
CASSFIGQAVYEQYF
>-|TRBD2|TRBV7-2|TRBJ2-7
TGTGCCAGCAGCTTATCTGGGACTAGCGGGGGGTACGAGCAGTACTTC
CASSLSGTSGGYEQYF
>-|TRBD2|TRBV7-2|TRBJ2-1
TGTGCCAGCAGCTTAGAGGGTAGCGGGGGGTCGAAGTTCTTC
CASSLEGSGGSKFF
>-|-|TRBV6-1|TRBJ1-2
TGTGCCAGAGGGGGAATCTATGGCTACACCTTC
CARGGIYGYTF
>-|-|TRBV7-9|TRBJ2-6
TGTGCCAGCAGCTTAGGCCAGGACGGAGGACAGCCCGTCCTGACTTTC
CASSLGQDGGQPVLTF
>-|TRBD1|TRBV2|TRBJ2-1
TGTGCCAGGGAGGCGGGACAGGGGGACAATGAGCAGTTCTTC
CAREAGQGDNEQFF
>-|TRBD1|TRBV6-5|TRBJ2-7
TGTGCCAGCAGAAGACAGGGGGCGTACGAGCAGTACTTC
CASRRQGAYEQYF
>-|TRBD1|TRBV4-1|TRBJ1-1
TGCGCCAGCAGCCAAGGGGACCCAGGGGGCTTGTTTTGGGGAGCTTTCTTT
CASSQGDPGGLFWGAFF
>-|TRBD2|TRBV6-6|TRBJ2-3
TGTGCCAGCGGAGCGGGAGCGAGGGATACGCGGTATTTT
CASGAGARDTRYF
>-|TRBD2|TRBV4-1|TRBJ2-2
TGCGCCAGCAGCCGTGGACTAGCGGGAGCCTACACCGGGGAGCTGTTTTTT
CASSRGLAGAYTGELFF
>-|-|TRBV29-1|TRBJ2-7
TGCAGCGTCCTGACAGGCTACGAGCAGTACTTC
CSVLTGYEQYF
>few|-|TRBV6-1|TRBJ1-1
TGTGCCAGCAGTGCCAGGGTGAACACTGAAGCTTTCTTT
CASSARVNTEAFF
>-|-|TRBV27|TRBJ1-4
TGTGCCAGCAGTTTATACTCCCAGGGCGGGGGCGGAAATGAAAAACTGTTTTTT
CASSLYSQGGGGNEKLFF
>few|TRBD2|TRBV10-3|TRBJ2-1
TGTGCCATCAGCGAGACTAGCGGGAGGAGAGGTGAGCAGTTCTTC
CAISETSGRRGEQFF
>-|-|TRBV6-5|TRBJ1-1
TGTGCCAGCAGACAGGGTAGGGCCACTGAAGCTTTCTTT
CASRQGRATEAFF
>-|TRBD1|TRBV9|TRBJ1-2
TGTGCCAGCAGCGTGGGGGGACAGGGCAACTATGGCTACACCTTC
CASSVGGQGNYGYTF
>-|-|TRBV15|TRBJ1-2
TGTGCCACAGCTAGAGGGGGAGAGGGGAACTATGGCTACACCTTC
CATARGGEGNYGYTF
>-|-|TRBV19|TRBJ1-2
TGTGCCAGTAGTATAGCTGGGCCTTGGGGCCACTATGGCTACACCTTC
CASSIAGPWGHYGYTF
>-|TRBD1|TRBV28|TRBJ1-6
TGTGCCAGCAGTAGACAGGGGTACAATTCACCCCTCCACTTT
CASSRQGYNSPLHF
>-|-|TRBV2|TRBJ1-6
TGTGCCAGCAGTACAGTGGGTTCACCCCTCCACTTT
CASSTVGSPLHF
>-|TRBD2|TRBV6-1|TRBJ2-5
TGTGCCAGCAGTGAAGAACAGACTAGCGGGCTCCAAGAGACCCAGTACTTC
CASSEEQTSGLQETQYF
>-|TRBD1|TRBV6-5|TRBJ1-1
TGTGCCAGCAGTTACCAAACCGACAGGGTGAACACTGAAGCTTTCTTT
CASSYQTDRVNTEAFF
>-|-|TRBV7-3|TRBJ2-7
TGTGCCAGCAGCTTAACGCCGGGTCGGGAGCAGTACTTC
CASSLTPGREQYF
>few|-|TRBV28|TRBJ1-1
TGTGCCAGCATCGACTCATGGTGGGGCAGGGGTACGAGCACTGAAGCTTTCTTT
CASIDSWWGRGTSTEAFF
>-|-|TRBV12-2|TRBJ1-5
TGTGCAAGTCGCTTAACTGGTTTTGAGGAAGGCAATCAGCCCCAGCATTTT
CASRLTGFEEGNQPQHF
>-|-|TRBV27|TRBJ2-7
TGTGCCAGCAGTTTCTGGGGGCGAACTTACGAGCAGTACTTC
CASSFWGRTYEQYF
>-|TRBD1|TRBV7-9|TRBJ1-1
TGTGCCAGCAGTCCCCCGGGACAGGACACTGAAGCTTTCTTT
CASSPPGQDTEAFF
>few|-|TRBV5-1|TRBJ1-1
TGCGCCAGCAGCTTGGAGGTTGAGGGTTCTAAAGCTTTCTTT
CASSLEVEGSKAFF
>once|-|TRBV9|TRBJ1-2
TGTGCCAGCGAGAAACAGGGACGGGGCTACACCTTC
CASEKQGRGYTF
>-|-|TRBV30|TRBJ1-6
TGTGCCTGGAGGGTCGGGGGAAGGAATTCACCCCTCCACTTT
CAWRVGGRNSPLHF
>-|TRBD2|TRBV7-3|TRBJ2-7
TGTGCCAGCAGCTTAGGTCCGGGAGGCGAGCAGTACTTC
CASSLGPGGEQYF
>-|-|TRBV27|TRBJ2-1
TGTGCCAGCAGGGAAATGGCAGGGGCCGGGTACAATGAGCAGTTCTTC
CASREMAGAGYNEQFF
>once|-|TRBV30|TRBJ2-1
TGTGCCTGGAGTGTAGGGGGACGGTACAATGAGCAGTTCTTC
CAWSVGGRYNEQFF
>-|-|TRBV19|TRBJ2-1
TGTGCCAGTAGTATCTGGGGCAAATGGAACAATGAGCAGTTCTTC
CASSIWGKWNNEQFF
>-|TRBD2|TRBV6-4|TRBJ2-3
TGTGCCAGCAGTGAAACTAGCGGGTACACAGATACGCAGTATTTT
CASSETSGYTDTQYF
>-|-|TRBV28|TRBJ1-1
TGTGCCAGCAGTTTGGAGGCACCGACGGCAGCTTTCTTT
CASSLEAPTAAFF
>-|TRBD1|TRBV11-3|TRBJ2-2
TGTGCCAGCAGCCGAACAGGGGGCGGCGGGGAGCTGTTTTTT
CASSRTGGGGELFF
>-|TRBD2|TRBV9|TRBJ2-7
TGTGCCAGCAGTGCAAGCGGGAATAATATCTACGAGCAGTACTTC
CASSASGNNIYEQYF
>-|-|TRBV28|TRBJ1-2
TGTGCCAGCCAGCGGGCTGGCTACACCTTC
CASQRAGYTF
>-|-|TRBV28|TRBJ1-1
TGTGCCAGCAGTTTCTTGGGGGGGGGAGGCACTGAAGCTTTCTTT
CASSFLGGGGTEAFF
>few|-|TRBV28|TRBJ1-3
TGTGCCAGCATCGGCAGTCGGGACACCATATATTTT
CASIGSRDTIYF
>-|-|TRBV6-5|TRBJ2-5
TGTGCCAGCAGCCCCAACCAAGAGACCCAGTACTTC
CASSPNQETQYF
>-|TRBD1|TRBV5-1|TRBJ2-5
TGCGCCAGCAGCTTGGGGGGACAGGGCAGATCAGAGACCCAGTACTTC
CASSLGGQGRSETQYF